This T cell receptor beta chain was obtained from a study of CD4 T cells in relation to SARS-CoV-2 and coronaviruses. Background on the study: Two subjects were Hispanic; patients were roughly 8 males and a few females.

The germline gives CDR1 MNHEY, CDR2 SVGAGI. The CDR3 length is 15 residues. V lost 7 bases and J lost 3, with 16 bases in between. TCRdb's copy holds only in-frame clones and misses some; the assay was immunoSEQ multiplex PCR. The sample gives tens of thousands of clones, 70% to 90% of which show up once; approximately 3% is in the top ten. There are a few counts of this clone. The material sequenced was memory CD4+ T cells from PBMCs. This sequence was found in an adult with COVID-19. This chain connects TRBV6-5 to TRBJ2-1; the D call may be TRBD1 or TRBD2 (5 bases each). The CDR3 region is CASTSGTLLYNEQFF. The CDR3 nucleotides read TGTGCCAGCACCTCCGGGACGCTCCTCTACAATGAGCAGTTCTTC.